Following are 24 T cell receptor beta chains from one sample sequenced in a study of cytomegalovirus exposure and HLA in healthy donors. Using immunoSEQ multiplex PCR, the repertoire was profiled, and TCRdb retains in-frame clones only, with some absent. The sample lists some 160,000 clones; more than 75% were seen once. Sequencing was done on a sample of PBMCs. Receptor source: a young man in good health and CMV-seronegative.

This chain links TRBV12-5 with TRBJ1-1; the match to TRBD1 covers 8 bases. The CDR3 runs 13 residues. V dropped 5 bases and J dropped 7; count of bases not matched to a gene: 6. Germline V gene lookup returns CDR1 LGHNT and CDR2 FRNRAP. CDR3: CASGPDRGNEAFF. The CDR3 DNA is TGTGCTAGTGGTCCTGACAGGGGCAATGAAGCTTTCTTT.

The chain has TRBV7-9 and TRBJ2-1; D is perhaps TRBD2 (7 bases). The CDR3 sequence is 13 residues long. Trimming shortened V by 5 bases and J by 15 bases, and 20 bases separated the two germline ends. In germline, CDR1 is SEHNR, CDR2 FQNEAQ (reference sequence). CDR3 nucleotide sequence: TGTGCCAGCAGCCCGTCCACAGGGAGGGTGCTGTTCTTC. Encoded protein: CASSPSTGRVLFF.

This clone was detected a few times. This CDR3 is CASSRGLAYEQYV. CDR3 DNA sequence: TGTGCCAGCTCCCGGGGACTCGCCTACGAGCAGTACGTC. This rearrangement joins TRBV18 to TRBJ2-7; the D gene is possibly TRBD2 (6 bases). CDR1 is KGHSH, CDR2 LQKENI, per germline. Trimming took 6 bases from V and 2 from J, leaving 11 bases between them. This CDR3 comprises 13 residues.

The chain joins TRBV6-5 to TRBJ1-1; perhaps TRBD1 as D (5 bases). Germline V lookup: CDR1 MNHEY, CDR2 SVGAGI. Trimming cost V 9 bases and J 7 bases, with 21 bases left between them. The CDR3 covers 14 residues. The chain's CDR3 is CASSPEKVTDEAFF. As DNA, the CDR3 is TGTGCCAGTTCCCCTGAGAAGGTGACAGATGAAGCTTTCTTT.

V and J are TRBV7-6 and TRBJ1-3; D is unresolved. The V end was cut by 2 bases, the J end by 10 bases, with 21 bases between. This CDR3 is built from 16 residues. The germline V gene encodes CDR1 SGHVS and CDR2 FNYEAQ. In DNA, the CDR3 is TGTGCCAGCAGCTTAAGAGAATCTCCCTTGAGTCGAACCATATATTTT. It specifies CASSLRESPLSRTIYF.

V gene TRBV27 combines with J gene TRBJ2-3, with 7 bases fitting TRBD2. Looked up from germline, CDR1 is MNHEY and CDR2 is SMNVEV (reference sequence). The CDR3 consists of 16 residues. With V trimmed by 4 bases and J by 5 bases, 12 bases remained unmatched. CDR3 protein: CASSSRTRLGGDTQYF. Here the CDR3 DNA reads TGTGCCAGCAGTTCCAGGACTAGATTGGGAGGAGATACGCAGTATTTT.

In the case of this clone: Other DNA sequences of this sample code for an identical CDR3. The chain uses TRBV5-1 and TRBJ1-5, with 11 bases identical to TRBD1. This CDR3 has 15 amino acids. J was trimmed by 5 bases and V by 2 bases; bases with no gene match: 3. CDR1 is SGHRS, CDR2 YFSETQ, per germline. The CDR3, as DNA: TGCGCCAGCAGCTTAGGACAGGGGGCGGATCAGCCCCAGCATTTT. Translating gives CASSLGQGADQPQHF.

CDR3 protein: CASSQVGGSGANVLTF. Here the CDR3 DNA reads TGCGCCAGCAGCCAAGTGGGGGGTTCTGGGGCCAACGTCCTGACTTTC. V and J are TRBV4-3 and TRBJ2-6; weak D call: TRBD2 (6 bases). The germline V gene has CDR1 LGHNA and CDR2 YSLEER. CDR3 length: 16 amino acids. Trimming pared 1 base from V and 1 base from J, leaving 8 bases between.

The V call is TRBV9, the J call TRBJ2-3; TRBD1 is a possible D gene (6 bases). This CDR3 has 14 amino acids. Germline CDR1 SGDLS, CDR2 YYNGEE. V was trimmed by 6 bases and J by 1 base, leaving 12 bases between them. CDR3 DNA sequence: TGTGCCAGCACCCAAGGGGGTGGCACAGATACGCAGTATTTT. Encoded protein: CASTQGGGTDTQYF.

This rearrangement joins TRBV4-1 to TRBJ2-7; perhaps TRBD1 as D (7 bases). V was trimmed by 2 bases and J by 1 base, leaving 18 bases between them. The germline V gene has CDR1 MGHRA and CDR2 YSYEKL. CDR3 length equals 17 residues. The CDR3 reads CASSQSAQAGGSYEQYF. The CDR3 bases are TGCGCCAGCAGCCAATCGGCCCAGGCAGGGGGGTCCTACGAGCAGTACTTC.

The table lists this clone with a count of one. V gene TRBV4-1 combines with J gene TRBJ2-1, with no clear D. This CDR3 spans 13 amino acids. The V gene's germline CDR1 is MGHRA and CDR2 YSYEKL. V lost 4 bases and J lost 8, with 12 bases in between. In DNA form, the CDR3 reads TGCGCCAGCAGCCCCGCCGCTCGGGATGAGCAGTTCTTC. This codes for CASSPAARDEQFF.

This chain links TRBV2 with TRBJ2-7; 11 bases fit TRBD1. Trimming took 5 bases from V and 6 from J; bases not matched to a gene: 6. Germline CDR1 is SNHLY and CDR2 is FYNNEI. The CDR3 runs 14 residues. The CDR3 loop reads CASSLRDRGSEQYV. In nucleotides, the CDR3 is TGTGCCAGCAGTCTCCGGGACAGGGGGAGCGAGCAGTACGTC.

This chain joins TRBV2 and TRBJ2-7, with 11 nucleotides matching TRBD2. The CDR3 contains 14 residues. Germline V gene data show CDR1 as SNHLY and CDR2 as FYNNEI. V lost 6 bases to trimming and J lost 2 bases; unmatched junction nucleotides: 3. The CDR3 loop is CASSFSGGAYEQYV. CDR3 bases: TGTGCCAGCAGCTTTAGCGGGGGGGCCTACGAGCAGTACGTC.

This chain links TRBV6-1 with TRBJ1-2; perhaps TRBD1 as D (6 bases). Trimming pared 2 bases from V and 3 bases from J, leaving 22 bases between. The CDR3 extends over 18 amino acids. Germline V gives CDR1 MNHNS, CDR2 SASEGT. CDR3 sequence (DNA): TGTGCCAGCAGTGAATATCCCCCACAGGGCGGTTCCCACTATGGCTACACCTTC. Residues: CASSEYPPQGGSHYGYTF.

This clone was recorded once. This chain joins TRBV7-9 and TRBJ1-2, with 9 bases lining up with TRBD1. The CDR3 extends over 13 amino acids. Germline CDR1 and CDR2: SEHNR and FQNEAQ (reference sequence). V trimming: 4 bases; J trimming: 6 bases; junction bases outside the gene matches: 3. CDR3 amino acids: CASSSGTGNGYTF. DNA for the CDR3: TGTGCCAGCAGCTCCGGGACAGGGAATGGCTACACCTTC.

The V and J genes are TRBV27 and TRBJ1-1; D gene unclear. V was clipped by 3 bases and J by 6 bases, with 14 bases between them. The CDR3 covers 14 residues. Germline assignment: CDR1 MNHEY and CDR2 SMNVEV (reference sequence). CDR3 loop: CASSFRRGTAEAFF. The CDR3 coding sequence is TGTGCCAGCAGTTTTCGACGGGGAACGGCTGAAGCTTTCTTT.

The chain couples TRBV5-1 to TRBJ2-3; D perhaps matches TRBD2 (5 bases). The CDR3 extends over 14 amino acids. Germline V gene sequence: CDR1 SGHRS, CDR2 YFSETQ. The V end lost 3 bases, the J end lost 6 bases, and 14 bases lay between the germline ends. The CDR3 DNA reads as TGCGCCAGCAGCTCGGGTACTAGAGCGGATACGCAGTATTTT. Protein: CASSSGTRADTQYF.

The chain joins TRBV29-1 to TRBJ2-2, with 9 bases aligning to TRBD1. Germline V lookup: CDR1 SQVTM, CDR2 ANQGSEA. This CDR3 spans 16 amino acids. Losses at the gene ends were 5 bases for V and 4 bases for J; bases not matched to a gene: 11. The CDR3 region is CSVLFAGQGSTGELFF. For the CDR3, the DNA is TGCAGCGTTCTCTTTGCCGGACAGGGGAGCACCGGGGAGCTGTTTTTT.

The chain recombines TRBV9 with TRBJ2-2, with TRBD2 matching over 15 bases. Germline loops: CDR1 SGDLS, CDR2 YYNGEE. Trimming cost V 3 bases and J 2 bases; bases outside gene matches: 5. CDR3 size: 18 residues. The CDR3 DNA follows: TGTGCCAGCAGCGGTCCGGGACTAGCGGGAGGAAACACCGGGGAGCTGTTTTTT. It specifies CASSGPGLAGGNTGELFF.

The CDR3 loop reads CASSLSGSSYEQYF. The CDR3 DNA sequence: TGTGCCAGCAGTCTTAGCGGGAGCTCATACGAGCAGTACTTC. The chain links TRBV27 to TRBJ2-7; TRBD2 aligns across 9 bases. The V segment lost 5 bases and the J segment 4 bases; nucleotides outside the gene matches: 6. This CDR3 has 14 amino acids. Per the germline V gene, CDR1 is MNHEY and CDR2 is SMNVEV (reference sequence).

The genes are TRBV6-1 and TRBJ2-3, with D perhaps matching TRBD2 (5 bases). In germline, CDR1 is MNHNS, CDR2 SASEGT. V lost 4 bases, J lost 0 bases, and 11 bases lay in between. The CDR3 length is 15 residues. The CDR3 spells CASSGFEGSTDTQYF. The DNA of the CDR3 is TGTGCCAGCAGTGGATTCGAGGGTAGCACAGATACGCAGTATTTT.

V is TRBV4-1 and J is TRBJ1-2, with a possible D match to TRBD1 (6 bases). This CDR3 is built from 12 residues. Trimming removed 4 bases at V and 8 bases at J, with 11 bases between. In germline, CDR1 is MGHRA, CDR2 YSYEKL. This CDR3 is CASSLGAVGYTF. Written as DNA, the CDR3 is TGCGCCAGCAGCCTGGGGGCGGTGGGCTACACCTTC.

Notes on this clone: Other nucleotide sequences from this sample produce the same CDR3. The chain couples TRBV7-9 to TRBJ2-6; D unresolved. The CDR3 contains 14 residues. The germline V and J ends were trimmed by 2 bases and 1 base, with 3 bases remaining between them. CDR1 is SEHNR and CDR2 is FQNEAQ in the germline V gene (reference sequence). The CDR3 here is CASSLRSGANVLTF. The CDR3 nucleotides are TGTGCCAGCAGCTTACGTTCTGGGGCCAACGTCCTGACTTTC.

This clone was detected once. One end of the junction does not line up with germline, which may come from a read error. V is TRBV7-8 and J is TRBJ2-4, with 10 bases matching TRBD2. The CDR3 runs to 13 residues. CDR1 SGHVS and CDR2 FQNEAQ come from the germline V gene. For the CDR3, the DNA is TGTGCCAGCAGCTTACTAGCGGGGGTCCAGTTGGACTTC. Amino acid sequence: CASSLLAGVQLDF.